This TCR beta chain was found in a study of T cell therapy after organ transplantation. In the study overall: Responders numbered eight and nonresponders two among ten patients. CMV-specific T cells, median 1.92 x 10^8, were given as 2 to 6 intravenous infusions.

Findings and caveats of the study: Nonresponder repertoires showed strong pretherapy expansions, barely changing post-therapy. Both transferred clonotypes and endogenous ones absent from products apparently reconstituted.

CDR1 is SGHDT and CDR2 is YYEEEE in the germline V gene. The CDR3 runs 12 residues. V was cut by 3 bases and J by 4 bases, with 7 bases left in between. With respect to this clone: Its target is not known.

The assay was immunoSEQ multiplex PCR, and TCRdb's table has in-frame clones only and misses some. Seen here are roughly 1,800 clones, 78% observed once, and the top ten hold under 20%. The chain couples TRBV5-6 to TRBJ1-1, with D possibly matching TRBD1 (5 bases). The origin of this receptor is a human patient who had received a solid organ transplant and had CMV disease. The input for sequencing was CD8+ T cells from blood, taken before autologous CMV-specific T cell therapy. This CDR3 is CASSWGSTEAFF. The CDR3 nucleotides read TGTGCCAGCAGCTGGGGGAGCACTGAAGCTTTCTTT.